The 27 T cell receptor beta chains presented below share a single source sample, sequenced in a study of blood T cell repertoires in COVID-19. Produced via immunoSEQ multiplex PCR; TCRdb's table is partial and in-frame only. The sample yields under 150,000 clones, around 88% seen once. The specimen was peripheral blood. All receptors derive from a man aged 80 or over with active or convalescent COVID-19.

This clone was seen more than once but under ten times. The rearrangement joins TRBV29-1 to TRBJ1-2; tentative D call: TRBD1 (5 bases). In germline, CDR1 is SQVTM, CDR2 ANQGSEA. This CDR3 is 11 amino acids long. Trimming took 3 bases from V and 6 from J, leaving 8 bases between them. The CDR3 DNA is TGCAGCGTTGACAGGGTAAATGGCTACACCTTC. Protein product: CSVDRVNGYTF.

The CDR3 sequence: CASSLGTGGTSAEAFF. The CDR3, as DNA: TGCGCCAGCAGCTTGGGGACAGGTGGGACGTCGGCTGAAGCTTTCTTT. The chain links TRBV5-1 to TRBJ1-1; 7 bases fit TRBD1. Trimming at V came to 0 bases and at J to 6 bases, leaving 11 bases not matched to a gene. Germline V gene sequence: CDR1 SGHRS, CDR2 YFSETQ. This CDR3 is 16 amino acids long. Full variable domain (remainder filled in from reference TRBV5-1 and TRBJ1-1): KAGVTQTPRYLIKTRGQQVTLSCSPISGHRSVSWYQQTPGQGLQFLFEYFSETQRNKGNFPGRFSGRQFSNSRSEMNVSTLELGDSALYLCASSLGTGGTSAEAFFGQGTRLTVV.

V and J are TRBV29-1 and TRBJ2-3, with D tentatively TRBD1 (5 bases). This CDR3 spans 14 amino acids. With 2 bases removed from V and 0 bases from J, the gap between germline ends came to 9 bases. Germline loops: CDR1 SQVTM, CDR2 ANQGSEA. The CDR3 protein is CSVEQGPSTDTQYF. DNA for the CDR3: TGCAGCGTTGAACAGGGCCCTAGCACAGATACGCAGTATTTT.

This clone was detected once. The rearrangement joins TRBV6-2 or TRBV6-3 to TRBJ1-2; D is perhaps TRBD1 (6 bases). CDR1 is MNHEY and CDR2 is SVGEGT in the germline V gene. The CDR3 is made up of 13 amino acids. Trimming cost V 6 bases and J 2 bases, with 10 bases left between them. The CDR3 loop reads CASSAGQNYGYTF. The CDR3 DNA reads TGTGCCAGCAGCGCTGGACAGAACTATGGCTACACCTTC.

The V call is TRBV19, the J call TRBJ1-4, with 9 bases aligning to TRBD1. The junction had 6 bases not matched to a gene; V was cut back by 6 bases and J by 1 base. CDR3 length: 16 residues. Germline V gene sequence: CDR1 LNHDA, CDR2 SQIVND (reference sequence). This chain's CDR3 is CASSLDRGLTNEKLFF. Here the CDR3 DNA reads TGTGCCAGTAGCCTTGACAGGGGGTTAACTAATGAAAAACTGTTTTTT.

V and J are TRBV6-6 and TRBJ2-3; a possible D gene is TRBD2 (5 bases). The CDR3 consists of 14 residues. Germline CDR1 reads MNHNY; CDR2 reads SVGAGI (reference sequence). The ends were cut back, 4 bases at V and 2 bases at J, with 10 bases in the middle. This CDR3 is CASSLTTDTDTQYF. The CDR3 DNA is TGTGCCAGCAGTTTGACTACCGACACAGATACGCAGTATTTT.

This clone was observed a single time. CDR3 sequence (DNA): TGCGCCAGCAGCCTCACTTGGACTAGCGGGGGGATCCAAGAGACCCAGTACTTC. As protein: CASSLTWTSGGIQETQYF. This chain uses TRBV4-3 with TRBJ2-5; 14 bases map to TRBD2. Losses at the gene ends were 4 bases for V and 1 base for J; bases not matched to a gene: 8. Germline V gene data show CDR1 as LGHNA and CDR2 as YSLEER. The CDR3 runs 18 residues.

V usage is TRBV18 and J usage is TRBJ1-2, with no clear D. Deletions cut 0 bases from V and 8 bases from J, with 13 bases between. CDR1 is KGHSH and CDR2 is LQKENI in the germline V gene. There are 14 residues in the CDR3. The CDR3, as DNA: TGTGCCAGCTCACCACCTCCTGGGCAATGGGGCTACACCTTC. Amino acids: CASSPPPGQWGYTF.

This chain connects TRBV7-2 to TRBJ2-3, with D perhaps matching TRBD2 (5 bases). V lost 4 bases to trimming and J lost 0 bases, with 5 bases between them. Looked up from germline, CDR1 is SGHTA and CDR2 is FQGNSA. This CDR3 spans 13 amino acids. The CDR3 sequence: CASSWTSTDTQYF. The CDR3 nucleotides read TGTGCCAGCAGCTGGACTAGCACAGATACGCAGTATTTT.

The gene calls are TRBV7-3 and TRBJ1-5; 7 bases align to TRBD1. With 2 bases clipped from V and 3 bases from J, the junction kept 13 bases outside the gene matches. CDR3 size: 18 residues. Germline V gives CDR1 SGHTA, CDR2 FQGTGA. CDR3 sequence: CASSLSYSTGPDNQPQHF. CDR3 bases: TGTGCCAGCAGCTTATCCTATTCGACAGGGCCAGACAATCAGCCCCAGCATTTT.

The genes are TRBV7-2 and TRBJ2-7, with a weak D call TRBD2 (5 bases). Trimming removed 4 bases at V and 4 bases at J, with 17 bases between. Germline CDR1 is SGHTA and CDR2 is FQGNSA. This CDR3 region has 15 residues. The CDR3 is CASSSSDWAGYEQYF. The CDR3 DNA reads as TGTGCCAGCAGCTCCTCGGACTGGGCCGGGTACGAGCAGTACTTC.

This chain connects TRBV19 to TRBJ2-1, with D unclear. The length of the CDR3 is 14 residues. Per germline, CDR1 LNHDA and CDR2 SQIVND (reference sequence). Trimming removed 2 bases at V and 0 bases at J, with 5 bases between. The chain's CDR3 is CASSISHSYNEQFF. The CDR3, as DNA: TGTGCCAGTAGTATAAGCCACTCCTACAATGAGCAGTTCTTC.

The gene calls are TRBV28 and TRBJ2-7; 10 positions match TRBD1. The CDR3 contains 14 residues. The V gene's germline CDR1 is MDHEN and CDR2 SYDVKM. With 8 bases clipped from V and 2 bases from J, the junction kept 6 bases outside the gene matches. The CDR3 loop is CASRRGQGTYEQYF. CDR3 DNA sequence: TGTGCCAGCCGCAGGGGACAGGGGACCTACGAGCAGTACTTC.

This clone was recorded at least ten times. As DNA, the CDR3 is TGCGCCAGCAGCGCCCGACAGGGGGCAGGTGAAAAACTGTTTTTT. Translating gives CASSARQGAGEKLFF. J is TRBJ1-4 and V is TRBV4-3, with 10 positions matching TRBD1. The length of the CDR3 is 15 residues. Trimming removed 5 bases from V and 7 bases from J; junction bases left unmatched: 7. Germline V gives CDR1 LGHNA, CDR2 YSLEER.

The rearrangement joins TRBV30 to TRBJ2-7; 8 nucleotides line up with TRBD2. Germline V gene data show CDR1 as GTSNPN and CDR2 as SVGIG (reference sequence). The CDR3 loop spans 15 amino acids. After removal of 4 bases from V and 0 bases from J, the junction contained 8 bases not matched to a gene. The chain's CDR3 is CAWTPGGGFSYEQYF. The CDR3 nucleotides are TGTGCCTGGACCCCCGGGGGGGGGTTCTCCTACGAGCAGTACTTC.

The table lists this clone with a few counts. The V call is TRBV4-3, the J call TRBJ1-2; possibly TRBD1 for D (5 bases). V was pared by 3 bases and J by 3 bases, with 8 bases between. Germline CDR1 and CDR2: LGHNA and YSLEER. There are 13 residues in the CDR3. The CDR3 DNA is TGCGCCAGCAGCCACGGCAGGGACTATGGCTACACCTTC. This encodes CASSHGRDYGYTF.

This chain joins TRBV5-1 and TRBJ1-1; the match to TRBD1 covers 8 bases. V lost 4 bases and J lost 5; bases outside the gene matches: 7. Germline V lookup: CDR1 SGHRS, CDR2 YFSETQ. The CDR3 consists of 14 residues. The DNA for the CDR3 is TGCGCCAGCAGCCCAGGGGGCGTTTGGACTGAAGCTTTCTTT. It translates to CASSPGGVWTEAFF. Full variable domain (rest looked up from reference TRBV5-1 and TRBJ1-1): KAGVTQTPRYLIKTRGQQVTLSCSPISGHRSVSWYQQTPGQGLQFLFEYFSETQRNKGNFPGRFSGRQFSNSRSEMNVSTLELGDSALYLCASSPGGVWTEAFFGQGTRLTVV.

The rearrangement links TRBV7-2 to TRBJ2-1, with 8 bases that match TRBD2. The CDR3 has 15 amino acids. The germline CDR1 and CDR2 sequences are SGHTA and FQGNSA. V lost 5 bases to trimming and J lost 6 bases; unmatched junction nucleotides: 9. The CDR3 DNA reads TGTGCCAGCAGCCTTTCGGGGGGGTTCTCCAATGAGCAGTTCTTC. Its protein product is CASSLSGGFSNEQFF. The whole variable domain, filled in from reference TRBV7-2 and TRBJ2-1, reads GAGVSQSPSNKVTEKGKDVELRCDPISGHTALYWYRQSLGQGLEFLIYFQGNSAPDKSGLPSDRFSAERTGGSVSTLTIQRTQQEDSAVYLCASSLSGGFSNEQFFGPGTRLTVL.

This chain connects TRBV4-3 to TRBJ2-7; 10 nucleotides match TRBD2. The CDR3 runs to 16 residues. Germline assignment: CDR1 LGHNA and CDR2 YSLEER. J was trimmed by 2 bases and V by 1 base; bases with no gene match: 5. CDR3 sequence reads: CASSQVTSGVPYEQYF. The CDR3 coding sequence is TGCGCCAGCAGCCAAGTTACTAGCGGGGTCCCCTACGAGCAGTACTTC.

The rearrangement uses TRBV7-2 and TRBJ2-7, with TRBD1 matching over 8 bases. This CDR3 region has 15 residues. Germline assignment: CDR1 SGHTA and CDR2 FQGNSA. Unmatched junction bases numbered 7, after V lost 5 bases and J lost 1 base. CDR3 protein: CASSLGTGASYEQYF. CDR3 sequence (DNA): TGTGCCAGCAGCCTCGGGACAGGCGCTTCCTACGAGCAGTACTTC.

Details on this clone: The identical CDR3 is also encoded by other nucleotide sequences in the sample. This rearrangement joins TRBV5-1 to TRBJ1-4; D not certain. CDR3 length: 14 amino acids. V gave up 0 bases and J gave up 4 bases, with 7 bases separating them. From germline, CDR1 is SGHRS and CDR2 YFSETQ. CDR3 coding DNA: TGCGCCAGCAGCTTGGGACGGGGTAATGAAAAACTGTTTTTT. Protein: CASSLGRGNEKLFF.

Only a few counts were recorded for this clone. The rearrangement links TRBV18 to TRBJ1-6; TRBD1 matches at 11 bases. Germline V gene sequence: CDR1 KGHSH, CDR2 LQKENI. V was pared by 3 bases and J by 8 bases, with 9 bases of the junction left unmatched. The CDR3 is 17 residues long. The CDR3 region has the DNA TGTGCCAGCTCACCCCGGGACAGGGGGGCGAGGGATTCACCCCTCCACTTT. This sequence encodes CASSPRDRGARDSPLHF. Supplemented by reference TRBV18 and TRBJ1-6, the full variable domain reads NAGVMQNPRHLVRRRGQEARLRCSPMKGHSHVYWYRQLPEEGLKFMVYLQKENIIDESGMPKERFSAEFPKEGPSILRIQQVVRGDSAAYFCASSPRDRGARDSPLHFGNGTRLTVT.

The chain carries TRBV7-9 and TRBJ1-1; no clear D gene. The V gene's germline CDR1 is SEHNR and CDR2 FQNEAQ (reference sequence). V lost 3 bases, J lost 2 bases, and 7 bases lay in between. The CDR3 runs to 13 residues. The CDR3 nucleotides read TGTGCCAGCAGCTTCTCGGGTAACACTGAAGCTTTCTTT. As protein: CASSFSGNTEAFF.

The gene calls are TRBV12-3 or TRBV12-4 and TRBJ1-2, with TRBD1 matching 8 bases. The CDR3 loop spans 13 amino acids. The ends lost 3 bases at V and 6 bases at J; junction bases unmatched: 3. In DNA form, the CDR3 reads TGTGCCAGCAGTTTGGGGACAGGCCATGGCTACACCTTC. This sequence encodes CASSLGTGHGYTF.

This clone was observed a few times. The V gene is TRBV5-1, the J gene TRBJ1-2; 7 nucleotides match TRBD1. Trimming removed 2 bases from V and 6 bases from J; junction bases left unmatched: 4. Germline-derived CDR1 and CDR2 are SGHRS and YFSETQ. CDR3 size: 13 residues. The CDR3 here is CASSFGQGDGYTF. The CDR3 DNA reads as TGCGCCAGCAGCTTCGGCCAGGGGGATGGCTACACCTTC.

The V and J genes are TRBV4-3 and TRBJ1-2; possibly TRBD1 for D (5 bases). V was cut by 0 bases and J by 12 bases, with 17 bases left in between. The germline V gene has CDR1 LGHNA and CDR2 YSLEER. The CDR3 runs 14 residues. The CDR3 loop is CASSQDRVRPGDTF. CDR3 DNA: TGCGCCAGCAGCCAAGATCGGGTCAGGCCGGGGGACACCTTC.

This chain uses TRBV2 with TRBJ2-3; the D is unclear. V gave up 9 bases and J gave up 0 bases, with 7 bases separating them. Germline V gene sequence: CDR1 SNHLY, CDR2 FYNNEI. The CDR3 spans 12 residues. The CDR3 DNA is TGTGCCAGTCGGTTCAGCACAGATACGCAGTATTTT. It is translated as CASRFSTDTQYF.